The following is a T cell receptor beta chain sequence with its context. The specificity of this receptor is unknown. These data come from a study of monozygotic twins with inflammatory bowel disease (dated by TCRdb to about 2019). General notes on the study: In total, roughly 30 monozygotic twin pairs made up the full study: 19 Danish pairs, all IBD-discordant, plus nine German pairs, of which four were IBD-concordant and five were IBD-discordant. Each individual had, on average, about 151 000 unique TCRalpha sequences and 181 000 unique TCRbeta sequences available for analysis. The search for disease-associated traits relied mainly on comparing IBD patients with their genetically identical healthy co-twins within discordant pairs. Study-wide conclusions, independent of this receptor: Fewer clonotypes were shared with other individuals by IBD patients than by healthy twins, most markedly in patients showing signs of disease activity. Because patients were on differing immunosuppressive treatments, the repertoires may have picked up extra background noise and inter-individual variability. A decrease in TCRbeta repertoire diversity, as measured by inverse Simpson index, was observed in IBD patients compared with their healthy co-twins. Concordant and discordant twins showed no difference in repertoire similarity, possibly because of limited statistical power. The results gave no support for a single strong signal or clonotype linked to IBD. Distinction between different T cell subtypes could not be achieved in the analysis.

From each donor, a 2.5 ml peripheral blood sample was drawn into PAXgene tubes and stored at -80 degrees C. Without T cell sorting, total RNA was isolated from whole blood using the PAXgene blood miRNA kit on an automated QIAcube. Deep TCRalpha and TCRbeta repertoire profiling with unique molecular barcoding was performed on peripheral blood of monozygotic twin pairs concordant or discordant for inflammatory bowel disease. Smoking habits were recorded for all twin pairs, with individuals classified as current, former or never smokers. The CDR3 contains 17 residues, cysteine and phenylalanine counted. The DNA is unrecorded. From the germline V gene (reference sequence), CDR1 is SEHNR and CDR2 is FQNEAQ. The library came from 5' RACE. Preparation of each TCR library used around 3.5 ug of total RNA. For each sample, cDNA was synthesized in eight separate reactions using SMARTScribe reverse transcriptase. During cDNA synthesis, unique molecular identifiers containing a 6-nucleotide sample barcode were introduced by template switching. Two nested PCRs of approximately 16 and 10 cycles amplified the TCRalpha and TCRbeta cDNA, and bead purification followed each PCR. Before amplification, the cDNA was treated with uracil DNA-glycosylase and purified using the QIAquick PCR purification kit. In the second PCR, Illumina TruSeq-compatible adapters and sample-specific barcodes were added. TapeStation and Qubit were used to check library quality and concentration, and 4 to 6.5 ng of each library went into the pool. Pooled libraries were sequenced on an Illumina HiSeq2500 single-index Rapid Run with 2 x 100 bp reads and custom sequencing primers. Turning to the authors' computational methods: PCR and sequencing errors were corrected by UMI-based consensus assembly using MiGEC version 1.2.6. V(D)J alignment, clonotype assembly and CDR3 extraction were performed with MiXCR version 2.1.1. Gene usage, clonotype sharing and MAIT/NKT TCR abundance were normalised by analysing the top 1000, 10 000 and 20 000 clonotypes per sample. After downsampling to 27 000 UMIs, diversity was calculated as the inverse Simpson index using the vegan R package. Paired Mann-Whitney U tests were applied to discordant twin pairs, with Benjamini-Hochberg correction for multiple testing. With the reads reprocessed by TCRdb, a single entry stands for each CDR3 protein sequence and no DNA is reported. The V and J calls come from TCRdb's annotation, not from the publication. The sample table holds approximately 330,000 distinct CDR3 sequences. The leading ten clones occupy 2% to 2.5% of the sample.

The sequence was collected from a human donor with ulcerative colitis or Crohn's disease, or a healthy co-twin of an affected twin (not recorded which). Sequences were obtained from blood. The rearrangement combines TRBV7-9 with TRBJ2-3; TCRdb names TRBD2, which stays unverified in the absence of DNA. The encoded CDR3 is CASSLGGSGGDTDTQYF.